This TCR beta chain appears in the sequencing data of a study of blood T cell repertoires in COVID-19. Study-wide background: There were acute and convalescent COVID-19 samples, and they came from the United States, Italy and Spain. From T cells, B-cell-depleted T cells, or PBMCs came the material, which was cDNA or gDNA.

As handled by the study authors: It was from reference gene primer amplification that nucleated cell counts were estimated. Data came from immunoSEQ multiplex PCR; TCRdb stores just in-frame clones and leaves some out. V, J and clone size are taken as reported in that table, and D and trimming were inferred from the DNA itself. The profile shows approximately 240,000 clones, about 90% of them singletons. The CDR3 is 13 amino acids. Germline CDR1 is MGHRA and CDR2 is YSYEKL. With 1 base removed from V and 3 bases from J, the gap between germline ends came to 7 bases. The sample comprised peripheral blood. The clonotype originates from a woman between 25 and 40 years old who had recovered from COVID-19. The chain is built from TRBV4-1 and TRBJ2-7; D is ambiguous. The CDR3 nucleotides are TGCGCCAGCAGCCAAGGACTGGGCTACGAGCAGTACTTC. Translation gives CASSQGLGYEQYF.